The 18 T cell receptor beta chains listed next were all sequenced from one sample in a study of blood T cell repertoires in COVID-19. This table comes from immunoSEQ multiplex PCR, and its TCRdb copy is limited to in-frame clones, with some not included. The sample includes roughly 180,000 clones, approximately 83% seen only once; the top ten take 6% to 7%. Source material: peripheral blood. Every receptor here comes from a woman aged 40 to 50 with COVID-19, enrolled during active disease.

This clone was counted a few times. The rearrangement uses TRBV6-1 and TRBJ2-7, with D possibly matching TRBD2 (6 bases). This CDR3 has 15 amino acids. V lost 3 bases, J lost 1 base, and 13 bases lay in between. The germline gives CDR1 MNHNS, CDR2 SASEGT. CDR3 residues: CASSDQTAGSYEQYF. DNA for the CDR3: TGTGCCAGCAGTGACCAGACAGCGGGTTCCTACGAGCAGTACTTC.

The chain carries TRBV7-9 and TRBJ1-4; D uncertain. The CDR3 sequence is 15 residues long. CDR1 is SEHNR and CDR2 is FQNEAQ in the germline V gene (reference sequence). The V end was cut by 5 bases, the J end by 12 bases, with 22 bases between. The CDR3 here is CASSPTLRKALELFF. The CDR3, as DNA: TGTGCCAGCAGCCCGACGCTACGTAAGGCCCTAGAACTGTTTTTT.

The CDR3 reads CASSLAQVSYEQYF. The CDR3 nucleotides read TGTGCCAGCAGCTTGGCGCAGGTTTCCTACGAGCAGTACTTC. The chain links TRBV5-5 to TRBJ2-7; D ambiguous. Trimming removed 0 bases at V and 1 base at J, with 8 bases between. The CDR3 covers 14 residues. CDR1 SGHKS and CDR2 YYEKEE come from the germline V gene (reference sequence).

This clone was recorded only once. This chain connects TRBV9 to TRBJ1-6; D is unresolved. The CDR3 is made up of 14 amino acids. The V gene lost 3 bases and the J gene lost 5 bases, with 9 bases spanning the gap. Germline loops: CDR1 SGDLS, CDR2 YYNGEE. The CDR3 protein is CASSERRDNSPLHF. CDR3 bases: TGTGCCAGCAGCGAGCGCCGGGATAATTCACCCCTCCACTTT.

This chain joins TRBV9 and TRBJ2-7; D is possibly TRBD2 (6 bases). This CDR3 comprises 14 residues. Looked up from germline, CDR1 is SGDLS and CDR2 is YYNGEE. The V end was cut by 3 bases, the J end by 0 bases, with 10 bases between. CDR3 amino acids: CASSARGTSYEQYF. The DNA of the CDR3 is TGTGCCAGCAGCGCACGCGGGACCTCCTACGAGCAGTACTTC.

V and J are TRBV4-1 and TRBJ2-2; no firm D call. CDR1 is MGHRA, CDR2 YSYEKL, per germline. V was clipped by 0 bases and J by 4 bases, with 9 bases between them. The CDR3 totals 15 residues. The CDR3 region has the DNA TGCGCCAGCAGCCAAGATCGCCGAGTCACCGGGGAGCTGTTTTTT. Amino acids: CASSQDRRVTGELFF.

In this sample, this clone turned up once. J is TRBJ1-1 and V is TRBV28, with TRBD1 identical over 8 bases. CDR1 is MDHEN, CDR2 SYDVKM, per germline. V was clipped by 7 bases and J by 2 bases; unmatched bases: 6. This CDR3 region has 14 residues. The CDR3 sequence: CASTGQGRNTEAFF. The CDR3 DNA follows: TGTGCCAGCACTGGACAGGGAAGAAACACTGAAGCTTTCTTT.

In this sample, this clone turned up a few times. CDR3 bases: TGTGCCAGCAGCCCAGCCCGGGGACAGGGGGCGCCGGCGGGGCAGCCCCAGCATTTT. Translating it yields CASSPARGQGAPAGQPQHF. The chain couples TRBV4-2 to TRBJ1-5, with 12 bases fitting TRBD1. This CDR3 comprises 19 residues. The J segment lost 7 bases and the V segment lost 4 bases, leaving 17 bases of the junction unmatched. Germline V gene data show CDR1 as LGHNA and CDR2 as YNFKEQ.

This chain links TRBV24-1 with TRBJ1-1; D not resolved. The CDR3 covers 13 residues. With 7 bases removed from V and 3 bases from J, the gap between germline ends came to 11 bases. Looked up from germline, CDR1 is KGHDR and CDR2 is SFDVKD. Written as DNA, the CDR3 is TGTGCCACCAGGACCGCCGGGGACACTGAAGCTTTCTTT. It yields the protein CATRTAGDTEAFF.

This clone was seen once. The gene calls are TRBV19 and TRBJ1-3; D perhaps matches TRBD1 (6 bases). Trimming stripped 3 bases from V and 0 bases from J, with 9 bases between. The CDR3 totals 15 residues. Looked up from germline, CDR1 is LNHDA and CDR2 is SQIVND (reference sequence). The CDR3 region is CASSMGRGSGNTIYF. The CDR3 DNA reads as TGTGCCAGTAGTATGGGCAGGGGCTCTGGAAACACCATATATTTT.

The CDR3 DNA follows: TGTGCCAGCAACCCCAGGGGTTTGAACACTGAAGCTTTCTTT. Translated: CASNPRGLNTEAFF. This chain joins TRBV27 and TRBJ1-1, with D possibly matching TRBD1 (6 bases). This CDR3 has 14 amino acids. Deletions cut 7 bases from V and 0 bases from J, with 12 bases between. Germline V gene data show CDR1 as MNHEY and CDR2 as SMNVEV (reference sequence).

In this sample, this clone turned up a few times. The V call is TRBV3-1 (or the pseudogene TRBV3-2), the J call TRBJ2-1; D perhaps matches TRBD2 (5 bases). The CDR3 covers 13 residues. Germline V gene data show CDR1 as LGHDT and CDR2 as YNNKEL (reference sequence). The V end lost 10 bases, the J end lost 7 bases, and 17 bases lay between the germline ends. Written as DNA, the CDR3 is TGTGCCACTCAACCTACCGGGATTAATGAGCAGTTCTTC. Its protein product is CATQPTGINEQFF.

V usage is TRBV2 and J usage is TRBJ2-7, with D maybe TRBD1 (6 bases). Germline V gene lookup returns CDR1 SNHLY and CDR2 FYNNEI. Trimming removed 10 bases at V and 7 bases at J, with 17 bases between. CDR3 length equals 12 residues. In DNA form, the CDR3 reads TGTGCCACCAAACTACAGGGCCGGGAGCAGTACTTC. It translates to CATKLQGREQYF.

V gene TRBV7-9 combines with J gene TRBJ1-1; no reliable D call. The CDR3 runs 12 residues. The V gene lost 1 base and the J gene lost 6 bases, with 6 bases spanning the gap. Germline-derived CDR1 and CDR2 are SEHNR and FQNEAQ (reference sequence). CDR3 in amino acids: CASSLGEAEAFF. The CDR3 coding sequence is TGTGCCAGCAGCTTAGGGGAGGCTGAAGCTTTCTTT. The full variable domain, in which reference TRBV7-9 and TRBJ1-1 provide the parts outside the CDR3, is DTGVSQNPRHKITKRGQNVTFRCDPISEHNRLYWYRQTLGQGPEFLTYFQNEAQLEKSRLLSDRFSAERPKGSFSTLEIQRTEQGDSAMYLCASSLGEAEAFFGQGTRLTVV.

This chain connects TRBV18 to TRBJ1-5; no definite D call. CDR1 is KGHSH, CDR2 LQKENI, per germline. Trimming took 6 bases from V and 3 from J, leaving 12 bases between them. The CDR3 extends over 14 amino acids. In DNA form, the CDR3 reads TGTGCCAGCTCCCCCGGGAAGAACAATCAGCCCCAGCATTTT. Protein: CASSPGKNNQPQHF.

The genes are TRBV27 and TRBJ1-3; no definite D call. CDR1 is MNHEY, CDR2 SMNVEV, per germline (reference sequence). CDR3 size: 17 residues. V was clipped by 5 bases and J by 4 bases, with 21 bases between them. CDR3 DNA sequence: TGTGCCAGCAGTCCCCTGAAGCACCAGGCGGGAGGAAACACCATATATTTT. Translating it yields CASSPLKHQAGGNTIYF.

CDR3 in DNA: TGTGCCAGCAGCCAAGGGCCTCCCTCTGGGGCCAACGTCCTGACTTTC. Translation gives CASSQGPPSGANVLTF. V is TRBV3-1 (or the pseudogene TRBV3-2) and J is TRBJ2-6; D remains ambiguous. The V end was cut by 1 base, the J end by 0 bases, with 7 bases between. Germline CDR1 is LGHDT and CDR2 is YNNKEL (reference sequence). CDR3 length equals 16 residues.

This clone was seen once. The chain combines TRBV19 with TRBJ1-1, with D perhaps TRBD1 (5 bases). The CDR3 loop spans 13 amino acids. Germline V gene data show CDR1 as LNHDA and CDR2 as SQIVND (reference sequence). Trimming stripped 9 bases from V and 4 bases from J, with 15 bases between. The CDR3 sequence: CASSDKESTEAFF. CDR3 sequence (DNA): TGTGCCAGCTCGGACAAGGAGAGCACTGAAGCTTTCTTT.